This TCR beta chain was recovered during a study of human T cells and chemical hapten exposure. Via MiXCR, TCRdb re-called the RACE reads, giving one row per CDR3 protein. The repertoire has about 140,000 distinct CDR3 sequences, about 10% of them found once; the top ten carry more than 1.1%. This clonotype has just a few counts. The germline V gene encodes CDR1 SGHVS and CDR2 FQNEAQ. The CDR3 is made up of 16 amino acids. Deletions cut 5 bases from V and 2 bases from J, with 13 bases between. Time point meaning: patch test 2, 6 weeks after DPC sensitization. Indicated treatment: therapeutic diphenylcyclopropenone sensitization with weekly scalp DPC. Whole blood, unfractionated, served as the material for total RNA extraction.

This chain uses TRBV7-8 with TRBJ2-6, with D perhaps matching TRBD1 or TRBD2 (5 bases each). The TCR sequence derives from a woman between 50 and 59 years old with alopecia areata. Some clones in this sample may be carry-over from other donors' samples. The sequencing here drew on whole blood, taken in connection with sensitization to the hapten diphenylcyclopropenone (DPC). CDR3 nucleotides: TGTGCCAGCAGCCCCGAGGGGTTCCCTGGGGCCAACGTCCTGACTTTC. It specifies CASSPEGFPGANVLTF.